What follows are 15 T cell receptor beta chains derived from one specimen sequenced in a study of T cells after yellow fever vaccination. TCRdb reanalysed the 5' RACE reads using MiXCR and keeps one entry per CDR3 protein. The table shows about 73,000 distinct CDR3 sequences, with around 7.3% occurring only once. This specimen was CD8+ T cells sorted from PBMCs, taken on the day of the yellow fever booster vaccination. The receptors originated from a young man who received the YFV17D yellow fever vaccine.

This clonotype was found many times. The chain recombines TRBV20-1 with TRBJ2-5, with D possibly called TRBD1 or TRBD2 (5 bases each). Germline V gives CDR1 DFQATT, CDR2 SNEGSKA (reference sequence). Trimming took 1 base from V and 5 from J, leaving 8 bases between them. This CDR3 has 12 amino acids. This CDR3 is CSARGEGETQYF. The CDR3 DNA reads TGCAGTGCTAGAGGAGAGGGGGAGACCCAGTACTTC.

Only a few counts were recorded for this clonotype. The rearrangement joins TRBV6-4 to TRBJ2-7, with a possible D match to TRBD2 (5 bases). The germline V gene has CDR1 MRHNA and CDR2 SNTAGT. V lost 4 bases, J lost 1 base, and 5 bases lay in between. The CDR3 consists of 12 residues. CDR3 region: CASSGTSYEQYF. The DNA for the CDR3 is TGTGCCAGCAGTGGGACTTCCTACGAGCAGTACTTC.

The sample holds a few counts of this clonotype. The CDR3 is CSARDYEGDRQPQHF. CDR3 bases: TGCAGTGCTAGAGATTATGAGGGGGATCGGCAGCCCCAGCATTTT. This rearrangement joins TRBV20-1 to TRBJ1-5; perhaps TRBD1 as D (6 bases). Germline CDR1 reads DFQATT; CDR2 reads SNEGSKA (reference sequence). Trimming removed 0 bases at V and 7 bases at J, with 16 bases between. The CDR3 is 15 amino acids.

This clonotype turned up a few times. The V call is TRBV5-6, the J call TRBJ2-7; D unresolved. This CDR3 contains 14 residues. Trimming removed 1 base from V and 3 bases from J, with 11 bases in between. Germline assignment: CDR1 SGHDT and CDR2 YYEEEE. The CDR3 DNA reads as TGTGCCAGCAGCTTGTCAGACCACCACTACGAGCAGTACTTC. Amino acids: CASSLSDHHYEQYF.

This clonotype was counted between two and nine times. The V and J genes are TRBV6-2 or TRBV6-3 and TRBJ2-7, with 9 positions matching TRBD2. Germline V CDR1 and CDR2: MNHEY, SVGEGT. The CDR3 spans 16 residues. Trimming took 4 bases from V and 2 from J; bases not matched to a gene: 9. In nucleotides, the CDR3 is TGTGCCAGCAGTTCCCATAGCGGGAGAGGGACCTACGAGCAGTACTTC. It yields the protein CASSSHSGRGTYEQYF.

The chain is built from TRBV7-9 and TRBJ2-1; 10 nucleotides line up with TRBD1. After removal of 5 bases from V and 14 bases from J, the junction contained 21 bases not matched to a gene. The V gene's germline CDR1 is SEHNR and CDR2 FQNEAQ (reference sequence). The CDR3 extends over 17 amino acids. The CDR3 sequence: CASSPWGQGRHDLYEFF. Here the CDR3 DNA reads TGTGCCAGCAGCCCTTGGGGACAGGGGCGTCACGATTTATATGAGTTCTTC.

The chain is built from TRBV19 and TRBJ2-1; D unclear. The ends were cut back, 5 bases at V and 3 bases at J, with 11 bases in the middle. Germline V gene lookup returns CDR1 LNHDA and CDR2 SQIVND (reference sequence). The CDR3 extends over 14 amino acids. The CDR3 reads CASSDRPGYNEQFF. In nucleotides, the CDR3 is TGTGCCAGTAGTGACCGGCCAGGCTACAATGAGCAGTTCTTC.

The chain combines TRBV9 with TRBJ2-1; D gene unclear. CDR1 and CDR2 from the germline V gene are SGDLS and YYNGEE. The V gene lost 4 bases and the J gene lost 8 bases, with 10 bases spanning the gap. This CDR3 has 12 residues. As DNA, the CDR3 is TGTGCCAGCAGCCCCGTGGGCGATGAGCAGTTCTTC. Protein product: CASSPVGDEQFF.

This clonotype was found a few times. V gene TRBV20-1 combines with J gene TRBJ2-1; possible D gene TRBD2, 8 bases. Germline lookup yields CDR1 DFQATT and CDR2 SNEGSKA (reference sequence). Trimming removed 4 bases from V and 1 base from J, with 17 bases in between. The CDR3 contains 16 residues. CDR3 residues: CSAKGAGGVSYNEQFF. The CDR3 DNA reads as TGCAGTGCTAAGGGGGCGGGAGGAGTTTCCTACAATGAGCAGTTCTTC.

This clonotype occurred a few times. This sequence joins TRBV29-1 and TRBJ2-5; D uncertain. The CDR3 length is 11 residues. Deletions cut 3 bases from V and 5 bases from J, with 7 bases between. Germline assignment: CDR1 SQVTM and CDR2 ANQGSEA. CDR3 amino acids: CSVESRETQYF. In DNA, the CDR3 is TGCAGCGTTGAGTCTCGGGAGACCCAGTACTTC.

V gene TRBV4-3 combines with J gene TRBJ2-5; D is unclear. V lost 2 bases, J lost 1 base, and 11 bases lay in between. The CDR3 spans 15 residues. Germline lookup yields CDR1 LGHNA and CDR2 YSLEER. The CDR3: CASSQSSGFQETQYF. The CDR3 DNA follows: TGCGCCAGCAGCCAAAGCTCGGGTTTCCAAGAGACCCAGTACTTC.

The sample holds a few counts of this clonotype. This chain links TRBV30 with TRBJ1-2; D gene ambiguous. With 0 bases removed from V and 4 bases from J, the gap between germline ends came to 3 bases. There are 11 residues in the CDR3. The germline V gene has CDR1 GTSNPN and CDR2 SVGIG (reference sequence). The CDR3, as DNA: TGTGCCTGGAGTGTACGCTATGGCTACACCTTC. Its protein product is CAWSVRYGYTF.

This clonotype appeared a few times. This rearrangement joins TRBV12-2 to TRBJ2-3; the DNA was not compared with TRBD2, the D call given in the table. TRBV12-2 has pseudogene status. The length of the CDR3 is 17 residues. DNA of the CDR3: TGTGCAAGTCGCTCAGCAAGGACTAGCGTACCGACAGATACGCAGTATTTT. As protein: CASRSARTSVPTDTQYF.

This clonotype was seen a handful of times. The chain recombines TRBV6-5 with TRBJ2-2; the D is unclear. The CDR3 contains 15 residues. CDR1 is MNHEY and CDR2 is SVGAGI in the germline V gene. Trimming removed 0 bases at V and 1 base at J, with 6 bases between. The CDR3, as DNA: TGTGCCAGCAGTTACTCGATCCTGAACACCGGGGAGCTGTTTTTT. Encoded protein: CASSYSILNTGELFF.

The genes are TRBV10-2 and TRBJ1-1, with TRBD1 identical over 7 bases. Germline assignment: CDR1 WSHSY and CDR2 SAAADI. The V gene end was trimmed by 6 bases and the J gene end by 7 bases; junction bases not matched to a gene: 11. This CDR3 has 14 residues. In DNA, the CDR3 is TGCGCCAGCAGGCGGGACAGCCCTACGTTTGAAGCTTTCTTT. Its translation is CASRRDSPTFEAFF.